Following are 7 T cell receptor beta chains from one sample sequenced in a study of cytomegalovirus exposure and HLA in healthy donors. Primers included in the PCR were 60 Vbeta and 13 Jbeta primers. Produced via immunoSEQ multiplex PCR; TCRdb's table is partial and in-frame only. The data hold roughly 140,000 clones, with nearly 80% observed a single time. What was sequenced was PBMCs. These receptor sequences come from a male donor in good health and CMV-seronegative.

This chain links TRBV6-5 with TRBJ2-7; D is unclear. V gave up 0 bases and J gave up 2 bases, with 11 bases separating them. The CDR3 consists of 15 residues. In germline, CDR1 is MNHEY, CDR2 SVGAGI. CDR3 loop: CASSYSLRQAYEQYF. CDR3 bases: TGTGCCAGCAGTTACTCGCTCCGGCAGGCCTACGAGCAGTACTTC.

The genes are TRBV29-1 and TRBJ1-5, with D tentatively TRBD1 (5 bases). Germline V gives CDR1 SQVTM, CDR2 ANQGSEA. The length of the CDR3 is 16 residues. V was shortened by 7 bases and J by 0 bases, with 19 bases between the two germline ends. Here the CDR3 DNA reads TGCAGCGCCGGGGGACTGGCGGCTGATAGCAATCAGCCCCAGCATTTT. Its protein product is CSAGGLAADSNQPQHF.

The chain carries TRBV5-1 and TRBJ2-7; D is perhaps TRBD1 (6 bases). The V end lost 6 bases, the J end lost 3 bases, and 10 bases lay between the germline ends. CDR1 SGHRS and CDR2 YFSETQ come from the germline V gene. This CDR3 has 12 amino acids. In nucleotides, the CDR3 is TGCGCCAGCACGGGACAAGGCTACGAGCAGTACTTC. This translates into CASTGQGYEQYF.

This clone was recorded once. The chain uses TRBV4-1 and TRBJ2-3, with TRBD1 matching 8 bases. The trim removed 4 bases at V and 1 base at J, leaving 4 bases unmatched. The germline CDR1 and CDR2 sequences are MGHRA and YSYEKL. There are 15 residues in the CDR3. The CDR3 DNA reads TGCGCCAGCAGCCGCGACAGGGGTGGCACAGATACGCAGTATTTT. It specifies CASSRDRGGTDTQYF.

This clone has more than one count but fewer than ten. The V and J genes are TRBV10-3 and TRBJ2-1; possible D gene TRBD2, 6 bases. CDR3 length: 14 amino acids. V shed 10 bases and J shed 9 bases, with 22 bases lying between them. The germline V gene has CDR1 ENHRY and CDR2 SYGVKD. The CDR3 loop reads CATAGRNEGVEQFF. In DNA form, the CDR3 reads TGTGCCACCGCGGGACGGAACGAAGGGGTTGAGCAGTTCTTC.

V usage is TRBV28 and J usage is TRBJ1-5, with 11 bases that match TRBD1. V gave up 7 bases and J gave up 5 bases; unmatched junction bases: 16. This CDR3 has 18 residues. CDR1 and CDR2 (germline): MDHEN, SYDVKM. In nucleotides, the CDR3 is TGTGCCAGCACTTCCCTGCTAATTGGACAGGGGGCCGATCAGCCCCAGCATTTT. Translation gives CASTSLLIGQGADQPQHF.

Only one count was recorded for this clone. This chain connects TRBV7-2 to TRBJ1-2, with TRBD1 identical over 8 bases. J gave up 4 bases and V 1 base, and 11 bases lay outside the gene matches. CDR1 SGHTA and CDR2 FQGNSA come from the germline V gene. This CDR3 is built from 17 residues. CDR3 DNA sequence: TGTGCCAGCAGCTTAGGACGGGAAGAGGGACAGGTCTATGGCTACACCTTC. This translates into CASSLGREEGQVYGYTF.